Listed here are 29 T cell receptor beta chains from one sample, sequenced in a study of blood T cell repertoires in COVID-19. The assay was immunoSEQ multiplex PCR, and TCRdb's table has in-frame clones only and misses some. The table records 300,000 or so clones, about 82% of them present only once. What was sequenced was peripheral blood. These receptors came from a woman aged 45-60 years with active or convalescent COVID-19.

This clone was counted between two and nine times. CDR3 amino acids: CAWSVHPPGQEGYTF. DNA of the CDR3: TGTGCCTGGAGTGTCCACCCCCCGGGACAGGAGGGCTACACCTTC. The V gene is TRBV30, the J gene TRBJ1-2; the match to TRBD1 covers 8 bases. Germline loops: CDR1 GTSNPN, CDR2 SVGIG (reference sequence). This CDR3 is built from 15 residues. V was clipped by 0 bases and J by 8 bases; unmatched bases: 11.

This clone was counted a few times. The chain joins TRBV6-2 or TRBV6-3 to TRBJ2-3; 11 nucleotides line up with TRBD2. Germline assignment: CDR1 MNHEY and CDR2 SVGEGT. The junction had 5 bases not matched to a gene; V was cut back by 2 bases and J by 1 base. The CDR3 consists of 17 residues. Here the CDR3 DNA reads TGTGCCAGCAGTTACCAGACTAGCGGGACAGGCACAGATACGCAGTATTTT. It specifies CASSYQTSGTGTDTQYF.

This rearrangement joins TRBV27 to TRBJ2-7, with 10 nucleotides matching TRBD1. This CDR3 is built from 17 residues. With 11 bases clipped from V and 3 bases from J, the junction kept 19 bases outside the gene matches. Germline CDR1 reads MNHEY; CDR2 reads SMNVEV (reference sequence). CDR3 sequence reads: CAAHRDRGVLLLYEQYF. As DNA, the CDR3 is TGTGCCGCTCACCGGGACAGGGGCGTATTGTTGCTCTACGAGCAGTACTTC.

The chain carries TRBV4-1 and TRBJ1-5; TRBD1 might be the D (5 bases). V lost 1 base, J lost 6 bases, and 13 bases lay in between. This CDR3 has 15 residues. From germline, CDR1 is MGHRA and CDR2 YSYEKL. CDR3 region: CASSQGRGNGQPQHF. CDR3 bases: TGCGCCAGCAGCCAAGGGAGGGGAAACGGTCAGCCCCAGCATTTT.

The chain is built from TRBV19 and TRBJ1-4; D is possibly TRBD1 (6 bases). The CDR3 contains 15 residues. Trimming removed 4 bases from V and 7 bases from J, with 16 bases in between. Germline values: CDR1 LNHDA, CDR2 SQIVND (reference sequence). The CDR3 reads CASSTRGDTGEKLFF. CDR3 bases: TGTGCCAGTAGTACGCGGGGGGACACCGGTGAAAAACTGTTTTTT.

The J gene is TRBJ2-2, the V gene TRBV2; possibly TRBD1 for D (6 bases). The V gene lost 8 bases and the J gene lost 3 bases, with 7 bases spanning the gap. Germline CDR1 SNHLY, CDR2 FYNNEI. The CDR3 runs to 12 residues. CDR3 sequence (DNA): TGTGCCAGCTCAGGGGACACCGGGGAGCTGTTTTTT. Its translation is CASSGDTGELFF.

J is TRBJ2-1 and V is TRBV4-1; 11 positions agree with TRBD2. This CDR3 contains 16 residues. V lost 5 bases, J lost 7 bases, and 10 bases stayed unmatched. Germline CDR1 is MGHRA and CDR2 is YSYEKL. CDR3 in DNA: TGCGCCAGCAGCAACCCAACTAGCGGGAGAGAGAATGAGCAGTTCTTC. Its translation: CASSNPTSGRENEQFF.

The CDR3 DNA reads TGTGCCAGCAGCTTAGGAGGGACAGCCACAGATACGCAGTATTTT. This codes for CASSLGGTATDTQYF. The rearrangement joins TRBV11-3 to TRBJ2-3; 7 bases fit TRBD1. The CDR3 runs 15 residues. Germline lookup yields CDR1 SGHNT and CDR2 YENEEA. The V segment lost 1 base and the J segment 2 bases; nucleotides outside the gene matches: 3.

CDR3 sequence reads: CAWTNDRLEENSPLHF. DNA for the CDR3: TGTGCCTGGACCAACGACAGGCTAGAAGAAAATTCACCCCTCCACTTT. The chain joins TRBV30 to TRBJ1-6; TRBD1 is a possible D gene (6 bases). Deletions cut 4 bases from V and 7 bases from J, with 20 bases between. This CDR3 contains 16 residues. Germline CDR1 GTSNPN, CDR2 SVGIG (reference sequence).

This chain joins TRBV5-1 and TRBJ2-7; TRBD1 agrees at 12 bases. This CDR3 contains 14 residues. J gave up 6 bases and V 4 bases, and 5 bases lay outside the gene matches. The germline V gene encodes CDR1 SGHRS and CDR2 YFSETQ. The CDR3: CASSGTGGVREQYF. In nucleotides, the CDR3 is TGCGCCAGCAGCGGGACAGGGGGCGTTCGCGAGCAGTACTTC.

A single count supports this clone. The chain couples TRBV3-1 (or the pseudogene TRBV3-2) to TRBJ2-2, with TRBD2 identical over 7 bases. CDR1 LGHDT and CDR2 YNNKEL come from the germline V gene (reference sequence). The CDR3 loop spans 15 amino acids. J was trimmed by 6 bases and V by 6 bases; bases with no gene match: 10. For the CDR3, the DNA is TGTGCCAGCAGTCGGGGGAGCGGGGCCCCCGGGGAGCTGTTTTTT. It codes for CASSRGSGAPGELFF.

The chain links TRBV3-1 (or the pseudogene TRBV3-2) to TRBJ2-1; TRBD2 agrees at 9 bases. The CDR3 length is 16 residues. CDR1 is LGHDT, CDR2 YNNKEL, per germline (reference sequence). Trimming took 0 bases from V and 4 from J; bases not matched to a gene: 4. In nucleotides, the CDR3 is TGTGCCAGCAGCCAAGACCGGCTAGCGGGATACAATGAGCAGTTCTTC. Translation: CASSQDRLAGYNEQFF.

A note on this clone: An end of the junction differs from the germline gene, which may be a read error. V gene TRBV5-3 combines with J gene TRBJ1-5; the D gene is possibly TRBD1 (6 bases). TRBV5-3 is assigned to the ORF class and has an uncertain function. There are 16 residues in the CDR3. In DNA form, the CDR3 reads TGTGTCAGAAGCAAGGCGGGGGCGAAAAGCAATCAGCCCCAGCATTTT. Amino acids: CVRSKAGAKSNQPQHF.

This clone was recorded once. The genes are TRBV14 and TRBJ2-3; 7 bases map to TRBD2. V shed 0 bases and J 4 bases; nucleotides not matched to a gene: 10. The CDR3 consists of 17 residues. Germline values: CDR1 SGHDN, CDR2 FVKESK. The CDR3 coding sequence is TGTGCCAGCAGCCAAGATCGATCCGCGGGAGTACCAGATACGCAGTATTTT. This encodes CASSQDRSAGVPDTQYF.

The chain has TRBV29-1 and TRBJ2-5, with 7 nucleotides matching TRBD2. Germline trimming cut 8 bases from V and 2 bases from J; bases unmatched to any gene: 14. The germline gives CDR1 SQVTM, CDR2 ANQGSEA. This CDR3 spans 15 amino acids. This chain's CDR3 is CSSTSERGWQETQYF. DNA for the CDR3: TGCAGCTCTACTAGCGAGCGGGGATGGCAAGAGACCCAGTACTTC.

The chain links TRBV18 to TRBJ2-1; D might be TRBD2 (6 bases). Germline V lookup: CDR1 KGHSH, CDR2 LQKENI. The CDR3 is 17 residues long. V was clipped by 2 bases and J by 0 bases, with 14 bases between them. The CDR3 bases are TGTGCCAGCTCACCAGTCGGTGGAGCGGGCTCCTACAATGAGCAGTTCTTC. It yields the protein CASSPVGGAGSYNEQFF.

This clone has more than one count but fewer than ten. The genes are TRBV27 and TRBJ1-6, with D maybe TRBD1 (6 bases). The length of the CDR3 is 14 residues. Germline CDR1 and CDR2: MNHEY and SMNVEV (reference sequence). The germline V and J ends were trimmed by 7 bases and 4 bases, with 11 bases remaining between them. The CDR3 DNA reads as TGTGCCAGCACTATAGGGGGTTATAATTCACCCCTCCACTTT. It encodes CASTIGGYNSPLHF.

The CDR3 sequence is CASSLDSHRELFF. CDR3 nucleotide sequence: TGTGCCAGCTCATTGGACAGTCACCGGGAGCTGTTTTTT. This chain links TRBV18 with TRBJ2-2; tentatively, D is TRBD1 (6 bases). The CDR3 is 13 amino acids. Germline assignment: CDR1 KGHSH and CDR2 LQKENI. V lost 5 bases and J lost 9, with 13 bases in between.

The CDR3: CASSLAGGNTGELFF. As DNA, the CDR3 is TGTGCCAGCAGCTTAGCGGGAGGGAACACCGGGGAGCTGTTTTTT. V usage is TRBV7-2 and J usage is TRBJ2-2; perhaps TRBD2 as D (6 bases). The CDR3 spans 15 residues. CDR1 is SGHTA and CDR2 is FQGNSA in the germline V gene. The V end lost 0 bases, the J end lost 1 base, and 6 bases lay between the germline ends.

This chain's CDR3 is CASSSGTKNTEAFF. The CDR3 DNA follows: TGTGCCAGCAGTTCCGGGACAAAGAACACTGAAGCTTTCTTT. The chain recombines TRBV6-8 with TRBJ1-1, with a weak D call TRBD1 (6 bases). Germline V gene sequence: CDR1 MNHGY, CDR2 SAAAGT. V was cut by 4 bases and J by 1 base, with 10 bases left in between. The CDR3 is 14 amino acids.

Only a few counts were recorded for this clone. The chain uses TRBV5-1 and TRBJ1-4; no definite D call. V was clipped by 4 bases and J by 0 bases, with 10 bases between them. The germline gives CDR1 SGHRS, CDR2 YFSETQ. The CDR3 extends over 15 amino acids. Here the CDR3 DNA reads TGCGCCAGCAGCCCCGCGGGTCCAACTAATGAAAAACTGTTTTTT. This gives the protein CASSPAGPTNEKLFF.

The rearrangement joins TRBV5-1 to TRBJ2-1; perhaps TRBD2 as D (6 bases). Between the trimmed V and J ends, which lost 4 bases and 3 bases, there was a span of 11 bases. Germline CDR1 reads SGHRS; CDR2 reads YFSETQ. This CDR3 has 14 residues. The CDR3 protein is CASSLGLNYNEQFF. The DNA of the CDR3 is TGCGCCAGCAGCCTCGGACTAAACTACAATGAGCAGTTCTTC.

V and J are TRBV6-5 and TRBJ1-4; 7 positions agree with TRBD1. The junction had 6 bases not matched to a gene; V was cut back by 5 bases and J by 3 bases. The germline V gene has CDR1 MNHEY and CDR2 SVGAGI. CDR3 length: 15 residues. The CDR3 spells CASSRGQVPNEKLFF. As DNA, the CDR3 is TGTGCCAGCAGTCGTGGACAGGTGCCTAATGAAAAACTGTTTTTT.

This chain joins TRBV7-8 and TRBJ1-1, with 8 bases lining up with TRBD1. J gave up 14 bases and V 0 bases, and 5 bases lay outside the gene matches. This CDR3 contains 12 residues. CDR1 and CDR2 (germline): SGHVS, FQNEAQ. The CDR3 reads CASSLAGQAQFF. The CDR3 coding sequence is TGTGCCAGCAGCTTAGCGGGACAGGCGCAGTTCTTT.

V usage is TRBV9 and J usage is TRBJ2-4; 11 positions agree with TRBD2. There are 16 residues in the CDR3. V trimming: 0 bases; J trimming: 3 bases; junction bases outside the gene matches: 2. Germline V gene lookup returns CDR1 SGDLS and CDR2 YYNGEE. CDR3 residues: CASSVGLAGGKNIQYF. CDR3 DNA: TGTGCCAGCAGCGTAGGGCTAGCGGGGGGCAAAAACATTCAGTACTTC.

This clone was observed a handful of times. This rearrangement joins TRBV7-3 to TRBJ1-2; D remains unclear. Germline loops: CDR1 SGHTA, CDR2 FQGTGA. V was clipped by 5 bases and J by 5 bases, with 12 bases between them. The CDR3 has 13 amino acids. The CDR3 DNA follows: TGTGCCAGCAGCCCGAGCGTCGGTTATGGCTACACCTTC. Amino acids: CASSPSVGYGYTF. The complete variable domain, with remaining parts taken from reference TRBV7-3 and TRBJ1-2, reads GAGVSQTPSNKVTEKGKYVELRCDPISGHTALYWYRQSLGQGPEFLIYFQGTGAADDSGLPNDRFFAVRPEGSVSTLKIQRTERGDSAVYLCASSPSVGYGYTFGSGTRLTVV.

The rearrangement joins TRBV6-1 to TRBJ2-5, with a tentative D call TRBD1 (5 bases). Germline CDR1 reads MNHNS; CDR2 reads SASEGT. V was pared by 2 bases and J by 3 bases, with 16 bases between. This CDR3 spans 16 amino acids. The CDR3 DNA follows: TGTGCCAGCAGTGAATATTTTAGGGCAGGGAAAGAGACCCAGTACTTC. It yields the protein CASSEYFRAGKETQYF.

J is TRBJ2-3 and V is TRBV25-1, with 14 bases identical to TRBD2. With 9 bases clipped from V and 3 bases from J, the junction kept 14 bases outside the gene matches. This CDR3 is 18 amino acids long. Germline loops: CDR1 MGHDK, CDR2 SYGVNS. CDR3 sequence reads: CARGREKGLAGDTDTQYF. DNA for the CDR3: TGTGCCAGAGGAAGAGAAAAGGGACTAGCGGGAGATACAGATACGCAGTATTTT.

The chain is built from TRBV6-2 or TRBV6-3 and TRBJ2-7; 14 positions agree with TRBD2. The J segment lost 7 bases and the V segment lost 6 bases, leaving 5 bases of the junction unmatched. This CDR3 region has 14 residues. CDR1 MNHEY and CDR2 SVGEGT come from the germline V gene. The CDR3 sequence: CASSRGLAGGEQYF. Written as DNA, the CDR3 is TGTGCCAGCAGCCGAGGACTAGCGGGAGGTGAGCAGTACTTC.